The clone carrying this T cell receptor (beta chain) was found a few times. Data came from immunoSEQ multiplex PCR; TCRdb stores just in-frame clones and leaves some out. The table lists 100,000 to 120,000 clones, approximately 90% of them singletons. The sample originates from a study of T cell responses to AZD1222 COVID-19 vaccine. The germline V and J ends were trimmed by 0 bases and 8 bases, with 17 bases remaining between them. CDR1 SGHDT and CDR2 YYEEEE come from the germline V gene. CDR3 length equals 15 residues. Sequencing was performed on peripheral blood, taken on day 0 of AZD1222 vaccination. The receptor was isolated from an adult in good health. The chain has TRBV5-6 and TRBJ1-2, with TRBD1 as a possible D gene (6 bases). In nucleotides, the CDR3 is TGTGCCAGCAGCTTGGCGGGGGGCTCCCTCGACGGCTACACCTTC. Amino acids: CASSLAGGSLDGYTF.